A single sample gave rise to the 4 T cell receptor beta chains below, sequenced in a study of T-cell reconstitution after alpha-beta-depleted transplantation in children. It was with unique molecular identifiers that the TCRbeta library was prepared. TCRdb ran MiXCR on the PCR reads and lists one entry per CDR3 protein. The repertoire consists of roughly 500,000 distinct CDR3 sequences, with roughly an eighth occurring once and the leading ten covering under 7%. The sequencing here drew on PBMCs from the stem cell graft donor, taken from the stem cell graft. The receptor set was obtained from a human donor who donated a stem cell graft to a child with combined immunodeficiency.

At least ten counts were recorded for this clonotype. V gene TRBV29-1 combines with J gene TRBJ2-2, with D tentatively TRBD2 (5 bases). Germline V gene data show CDR1 as SQVTM and CDR2 as ANQGSEA. The CDR3 is 15 residues long. With 4 bases removed from V and 1 base from J, the gap between germline ends came to 13 bases. The CDR3 sequence is CSVAPWTGNTGELFF. The CDR3 DNA follows: TGCAGCGTTGCCCCTTGGACTGGGAACACCGGGGAGCTGTTTTTT.

This clonotype was seen a handful of times. The gene calls are TRBV19 and TRBJ2-7, with 9 bases aligning to TRBD2. The trim removed 2 bases at V and 6 bases at J, leaving 14 bases unmatched. Germline assignment: CDR1 LNHDA and CDR2 SQIVND (reference sequence). The CDR3 consists of 17 residues. The CDR3 protein is CASSIRGDASGATEQYF. The CDR3 DNA reads as TGTGCCAGTAGTATAAGGGGGGATGCTAGCGGGGCTACCGAGCAGTACTTC.

This clonotype was picked up many times. This chain joins TRBV10-3 and TRBJ2-7; tentative D call: TRBD1 (6 bases). The CDR3 has 14 residues. The ends were cut back, 3 bases at V and 2 bases at J, with 11 bases in the middle. The germline V gene has CDR1 ENHRY and CDR2 SYGVKD. For the CDR3, the DNA is TGTGCCATCAGTGATTGGGCAGGGGCCTACGAGCAGTACTTC. Its protein is CAISDWAGAYEQYF.

V gene TRBV4-2 combines with J gene TRBJ2-7, with D uncertain. The CDR3 spans 14 residues. The V gene's germline CDR1 is LGHNA and CDR2 YNFKEQ. V was clipped by 3 bases and J by 0 bases, with 9 bases between them. The CDR3 spells CASSHYRSSYEQYF. DNA of the CDR3: TGTGCCAGCAGCCACTACCGGAGCTCCTACGAGCAGTACTTC.